This T cell receptor (beta chain) was sequenced for a study of T cell repertoires in cytomegalovirus infection. Study observations and caveats: CMV-specific HLA-C-restricted TCR beta clonotypes dominated the ex vivo response.

The germline V and J ends were trimmed by 2 bases and 4 bases, with 21 bases remaining between them. From germline, CDR1 is MNHNS and CDR2 SASEGT. There are 17 residues in the CDR3. In regard to this clonotype: The antigen remains unidentified.

TCRdb independently ran MiXCR on the reads; one entry per CDR3 protein. The data show about a million distinct CDR3 sequences, with about a third seen just once and over 12% held by the top ten. The rearrangement joins TRBV6-1 to TRBJ2-7; the D gene is possibly TRBD1 (6 bases). The sequenced sample was cultured CD8+ T cells from PBMCs, obtained from culture after CMV antigen stimulation. The receptor comes from a human donor in good health (CMV status not recorded). Some clones in this sample may be carry-over from other donors' samples. In DNA, the CDR3 is TGTGCCAGCAGTGAAACGGGGACACTAATTCCTCCTTACGAGCAGTACGTC. The encoded protein is CASSETGTLIPPYEQYV.